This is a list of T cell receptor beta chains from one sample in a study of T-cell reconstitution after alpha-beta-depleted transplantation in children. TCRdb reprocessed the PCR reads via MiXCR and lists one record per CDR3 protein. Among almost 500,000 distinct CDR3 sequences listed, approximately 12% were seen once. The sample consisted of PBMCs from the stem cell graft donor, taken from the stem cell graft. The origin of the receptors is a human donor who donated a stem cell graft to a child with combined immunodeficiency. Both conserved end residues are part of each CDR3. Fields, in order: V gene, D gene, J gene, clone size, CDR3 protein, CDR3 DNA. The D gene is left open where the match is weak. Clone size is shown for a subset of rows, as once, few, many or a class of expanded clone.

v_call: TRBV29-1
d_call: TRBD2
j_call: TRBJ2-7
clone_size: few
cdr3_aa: CSVEIPSGTVSYEQYF
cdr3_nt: TGCAGCGTTGAAATACCTAGCGGGACGGTCTCCTACGAGCAGTACTTC

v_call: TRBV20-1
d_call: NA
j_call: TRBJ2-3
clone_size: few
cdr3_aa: CSAVLSPPPDTQYF
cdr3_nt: TGCAGTGCAGTACTATCTCCCCCTCCAGATACGCAGTATTTT

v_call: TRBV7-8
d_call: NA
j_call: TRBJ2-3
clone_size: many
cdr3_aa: CASSPTKGWLHTQYF
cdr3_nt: TGTGCCAGCAGCCCAACTAAGGGTTGGCTCCATACGCAGTATTTT

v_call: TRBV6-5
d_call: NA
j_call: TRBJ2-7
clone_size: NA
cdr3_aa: CASSYSIGGEQYF
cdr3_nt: TGTGCCAGCAGTTACTCGATAGGGGGGGAGCAGTACTTC

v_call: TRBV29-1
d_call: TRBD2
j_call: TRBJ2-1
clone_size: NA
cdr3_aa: CSVEFPSGTDEQFF
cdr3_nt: TGCAGCGTTGAATTTCCTAGCGGGACCGATGAGCAGTTCTTC

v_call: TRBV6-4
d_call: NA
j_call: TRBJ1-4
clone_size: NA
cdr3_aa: CASSTVRTTIPSTNEKLFF
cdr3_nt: TGTGCCAGCAGTACCGTGAGGACTACCATTCCATCAACTAATGAAAAACTGTTTTTT

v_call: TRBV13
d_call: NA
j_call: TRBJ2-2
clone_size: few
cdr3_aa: CASRIGGLNTGELFF
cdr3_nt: TGTGCCAGCAGAATAGGAGGTTTAAACACCGGGGAGCTGTTTTTT

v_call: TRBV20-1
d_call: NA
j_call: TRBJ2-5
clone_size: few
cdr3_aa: CSARSSHRPRETQYF
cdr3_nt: TGCAGTGCTAGATCGAGCCACCGCCCGCGGGAGACCCAGTACTTC

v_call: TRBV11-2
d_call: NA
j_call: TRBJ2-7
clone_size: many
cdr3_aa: CASSLGAGQSYEQYF
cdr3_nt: TGTGCCAGCAGCTTAGGGGCAGGACAGAGCTACGAGCAGTACTTC

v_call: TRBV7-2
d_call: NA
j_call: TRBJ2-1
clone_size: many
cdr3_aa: CAVPREGLYNEQFF
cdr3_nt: TGTGCCGTCCCTCGAGAGGGCCTGTACAATGAGCAGTTCTTC

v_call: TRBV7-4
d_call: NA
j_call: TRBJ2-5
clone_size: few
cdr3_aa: CASSFPYGNGETQYF
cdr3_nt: TGTGCCAGCAGCTTTCCTTACGGGAATGGAGAGACCCAGTACTTC

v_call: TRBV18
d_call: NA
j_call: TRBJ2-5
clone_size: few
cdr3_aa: CASSPGVPQETQYF
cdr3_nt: TGTGCCAGCTCACCGGGGGTCCCCCAAGAGACCCAGTACTTC

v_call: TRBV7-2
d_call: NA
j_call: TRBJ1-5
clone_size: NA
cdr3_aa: CASSPIGQNQPQHF
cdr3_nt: TGTGCCAGCAGCCCGATCGGGCAGAACCAGCCCCAGCATTTT

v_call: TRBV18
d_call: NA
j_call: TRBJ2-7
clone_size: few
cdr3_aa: CASSPPITYEQYF
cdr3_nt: TGTGCCAGCTCACCACCGATAACCTACGAGCAGTACTTC

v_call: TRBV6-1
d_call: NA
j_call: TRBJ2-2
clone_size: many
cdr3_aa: CASTRGLWELFF
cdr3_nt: TGTGCCAGCACCCGAGGGTTGTGGGAGCTGTTTTTT

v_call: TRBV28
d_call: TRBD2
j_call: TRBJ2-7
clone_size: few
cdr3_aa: CASSFPGGEGNGQYF
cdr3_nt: TGTGCCAGCAGTTTTCCGGGGGGAGAGGGGAATGGGCAGTACTTC

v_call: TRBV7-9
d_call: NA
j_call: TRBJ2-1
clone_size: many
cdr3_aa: CASSPLAGGAYNEQFF
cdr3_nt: TGTGCCAGCAGCCCTCTGGCAGGTGGGGCCTACAATGAGCAGTTCTTC

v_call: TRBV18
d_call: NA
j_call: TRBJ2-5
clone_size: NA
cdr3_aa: CASSPVAQETQYF
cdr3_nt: TGTGCCAGCTCACCGGTCGCCCAAGAGACCCAGTACTTC

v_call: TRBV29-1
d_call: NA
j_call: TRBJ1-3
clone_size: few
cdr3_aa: CSVDIGGAGNTIYF
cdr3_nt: TGCAGCGTTGATATTGGGGGTGCTGGAAACACCATATATTTT

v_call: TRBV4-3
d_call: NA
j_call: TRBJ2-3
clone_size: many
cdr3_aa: CASSLELGADTQYF
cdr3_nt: TGCGCCAGCAGCCTAGAGTTGGGCGCAGATACGCAGTATTTT

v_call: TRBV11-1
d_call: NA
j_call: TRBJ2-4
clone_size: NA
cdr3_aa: CASSFTGSQNIQYF
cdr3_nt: TGTGCCAGCAGCTTTACAGGGTCCCAAAACATTCAGTACTTC

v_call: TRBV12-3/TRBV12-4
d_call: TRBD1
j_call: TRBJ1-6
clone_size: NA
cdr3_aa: CASSSTGGEGYNSPLHF
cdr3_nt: TGTGCCAGCAGTTCTACAGGGGGCGAAGGCTATAATTCACCCCTCCACTTT

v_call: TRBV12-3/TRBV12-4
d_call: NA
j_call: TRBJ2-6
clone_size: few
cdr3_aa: CASSPFGATGSSGANVLTF
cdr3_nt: TGTGCCAGCAGTCCCTTCGGGGCGACAGGTAGCTCTGGGGCCAACGTCCTGACTTTC

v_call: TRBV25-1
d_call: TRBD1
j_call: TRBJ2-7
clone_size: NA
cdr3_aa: CASSVTGIRAYEQYF
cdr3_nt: TGTGCCAGCAGTGTGACAGGGATTCGCGCCTACGAGCAGTACTTC

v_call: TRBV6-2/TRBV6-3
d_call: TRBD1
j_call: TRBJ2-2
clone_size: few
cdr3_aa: CASTQWTGNTGELFF
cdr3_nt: TGTGCCAGCACCCAGTGGACAGGGAACACCGGGGAGCTGTTTTTT

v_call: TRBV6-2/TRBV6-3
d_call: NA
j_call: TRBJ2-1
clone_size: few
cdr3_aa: CASSSTHDYRSYNEQFF
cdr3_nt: TGTGCCAGCAGTTCCACCCATGATTATCGCTCCTACAATGAGCAGTTCTTC

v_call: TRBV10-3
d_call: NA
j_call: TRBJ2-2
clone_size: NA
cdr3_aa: CAISEQGGWNTGELFF
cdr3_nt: TGTGCCATCAGTGAGCAAGGGGGATGGAACACCGGGGAGCTGTTTTTT

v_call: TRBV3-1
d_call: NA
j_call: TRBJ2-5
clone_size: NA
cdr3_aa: CASSQEEASPFQETQYF
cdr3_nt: TGTGCCAGCAGCCAAGAGGAGGCGTCACCCTTCCAAGAGACCCAGTACTTC

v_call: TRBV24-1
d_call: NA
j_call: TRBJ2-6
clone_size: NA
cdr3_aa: CATSDLPSSVLTF
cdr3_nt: TGTGCCACCAGTGATTTGCCAAGCTCAGTCCTGACTTTC

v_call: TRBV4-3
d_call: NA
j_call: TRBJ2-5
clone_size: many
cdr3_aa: CASSQARGVGETQYF
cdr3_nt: TGCGCCAGCAGCCAGGCACGGGGAGTGGGAGAGACCCAGTACTTC

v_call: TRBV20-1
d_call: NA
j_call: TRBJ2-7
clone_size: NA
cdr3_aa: CSARGRLSYEQYF
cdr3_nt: TGCAGTGCTAGGGGGCGACTCTCCTACGAGCAGTACTTC

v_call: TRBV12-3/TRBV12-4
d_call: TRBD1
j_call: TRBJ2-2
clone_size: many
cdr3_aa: CASSWTGTANTGELFF
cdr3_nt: TGTGCCAGCAGTTGGACCGGGACAGCGAACACCGGGGAGCTGTTTTTT

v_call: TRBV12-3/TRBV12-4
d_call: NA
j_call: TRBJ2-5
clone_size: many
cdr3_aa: CASSLSGNQETQYF
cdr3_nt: TGTGCCAGCAGTTTATCAGGGAATCAAGAGACCCAGTACTTC

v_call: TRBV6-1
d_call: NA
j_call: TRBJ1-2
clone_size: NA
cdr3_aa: CATRNGPNYGYTF
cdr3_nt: TGTGCCACCCGGAACGGACCTAACTATGGCTACACCTTC

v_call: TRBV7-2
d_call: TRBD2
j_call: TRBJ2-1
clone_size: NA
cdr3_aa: CASSSIGTINEQFF
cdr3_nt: TGTGCCAGCAGCTCTATAGGGACTATCAATGAGCAGTTCTTC

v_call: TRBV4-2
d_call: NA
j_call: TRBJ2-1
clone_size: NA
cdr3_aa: CASSPNRVEQFF
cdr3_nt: TGTGCCAGCAGTCCTAACCGGGTTGAGCAGTTCTTC

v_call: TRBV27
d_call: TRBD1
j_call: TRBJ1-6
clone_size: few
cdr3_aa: CASRPGTVSSPLHF
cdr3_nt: TGTGCCAGCAGACCCGGGACAGTAAGTTCACCCCTCCACTTT

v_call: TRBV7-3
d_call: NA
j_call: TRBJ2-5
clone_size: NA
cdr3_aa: CASSLMGHPGETQYF
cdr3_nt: TGTGCCAGCAGCTTAATGGGACATCCGGGGGAGACCCAGTACTTC

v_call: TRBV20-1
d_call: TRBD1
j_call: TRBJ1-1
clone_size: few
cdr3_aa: CSAYSLDRGNTEAFF
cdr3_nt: TGCAGTGCTTATTCTCTAGACAGGGGAAACACTGAAGCTTTCTTT

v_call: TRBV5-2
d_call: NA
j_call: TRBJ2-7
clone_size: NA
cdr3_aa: CARGPGLRCEQYF
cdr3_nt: TGTGCCAGGGGCCCCGGACTACGTTGCGAGCAGTACTTC

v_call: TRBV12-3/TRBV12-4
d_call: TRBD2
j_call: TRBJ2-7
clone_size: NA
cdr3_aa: CASSPPLLAGGLYEQYF
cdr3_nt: TGTGCCAGCAGCCCCCCCCTTCTAGCGGGGGGACTCTACGAGCAGTACTTC

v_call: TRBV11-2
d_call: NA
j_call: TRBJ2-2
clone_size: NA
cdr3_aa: CASSLGTRVNGELFF
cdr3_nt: TGTGCCAGCAGCTTAGGAACCAGGGTGAACGGGGAGCTGTTTTTT

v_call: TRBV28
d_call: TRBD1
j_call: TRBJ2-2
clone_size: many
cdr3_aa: CAIKTGERTGELFF
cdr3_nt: TGTGCCATTAAAACAGGGGAGAGGACCGGGGAGCTGTTTTTT

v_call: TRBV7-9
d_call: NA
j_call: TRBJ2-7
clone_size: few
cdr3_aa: CASSSPRGEQYF
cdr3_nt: TGTGCCAGCAGCTCCCCACGGGGAGAGCAGTACTTC

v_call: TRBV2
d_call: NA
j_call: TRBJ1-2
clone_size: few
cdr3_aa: CASSDGDLKRYTF
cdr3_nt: TGTGCCAGCAGTGACGGGGACCTAAAGCGCTACACCTTC

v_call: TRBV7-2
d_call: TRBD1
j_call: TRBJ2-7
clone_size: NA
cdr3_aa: CASSLSLGTGKYEQYF
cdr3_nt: TGTGCCAGCAGCTTAAGTCTTGGGACAGGGAAATACGAGCAGTACTTC

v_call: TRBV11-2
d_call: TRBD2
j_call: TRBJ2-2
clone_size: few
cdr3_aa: CASSLPIWTSGKGTGELFF
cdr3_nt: TGTGCCAGCAGCTTACCCATTTGGACTAGCGGGAAGGGCACCGGGGAGCTGTTTTTT

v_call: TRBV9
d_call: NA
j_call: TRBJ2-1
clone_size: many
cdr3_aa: CASSAGSQGHNEQFF
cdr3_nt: TGTGCCAGCAGCGCCGGGTCCCAAGGACACAATGAGCAGTTCTTC